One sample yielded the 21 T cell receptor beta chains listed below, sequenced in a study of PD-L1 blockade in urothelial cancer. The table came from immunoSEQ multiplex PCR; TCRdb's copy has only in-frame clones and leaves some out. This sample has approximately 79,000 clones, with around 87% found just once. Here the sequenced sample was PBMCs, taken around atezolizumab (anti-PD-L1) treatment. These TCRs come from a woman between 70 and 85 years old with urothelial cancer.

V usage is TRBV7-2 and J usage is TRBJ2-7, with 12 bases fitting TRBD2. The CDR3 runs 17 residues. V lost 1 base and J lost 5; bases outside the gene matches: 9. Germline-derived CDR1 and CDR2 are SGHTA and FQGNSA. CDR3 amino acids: CASSLVSLAGGPHEQYF. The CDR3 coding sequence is TGTGCCAGCAGCTTAGTTAGTCTAGCGGGGGGGCCGCACGAGCAGTACTTC.

Written as DNA, the CDR3 is TGCGCCAGCAGCCCGGGACCCTTAGCGGGAGGGGCTGAGCAGTTCTTC. Residues: CASSPGPLAGGAEQFF. J is TRBJ2-1 and V is TRBV23-1; 11 nucleotides match TRBD2. TRBV23-1 falls under the ORF class, with uncertain function. The trim removed 6 bases at V and 9 bases at J, leaving 13 bases unmatched. The CDR3 is 16 residues long.

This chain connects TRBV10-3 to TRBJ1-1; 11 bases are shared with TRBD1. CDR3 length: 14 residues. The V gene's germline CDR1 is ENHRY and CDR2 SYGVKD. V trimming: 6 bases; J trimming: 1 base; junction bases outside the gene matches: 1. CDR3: CAIRGTGGNTEAFF. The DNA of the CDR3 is TGTGCCATCAGGGGGACAGGGGGGAACACTGAAGCTTTCTTT.

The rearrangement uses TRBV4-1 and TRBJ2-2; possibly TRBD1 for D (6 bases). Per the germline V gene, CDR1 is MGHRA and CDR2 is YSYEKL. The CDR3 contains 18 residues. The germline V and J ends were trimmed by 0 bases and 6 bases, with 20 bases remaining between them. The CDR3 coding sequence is TGCGCCAGCAGCCAAGATAAAGGGACAATGCCCCCCCCCGGGGAGCTGTTTTTT. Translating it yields CASSQDKGTMPPPGELFF.

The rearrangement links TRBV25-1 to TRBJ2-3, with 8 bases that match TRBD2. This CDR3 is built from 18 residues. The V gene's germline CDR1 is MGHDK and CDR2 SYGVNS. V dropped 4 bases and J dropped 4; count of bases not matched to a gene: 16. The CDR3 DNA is TGTGCCAGCAGTGCAACCTCGGGGCGGGAGGTGGGCGCAGATACGCAGTATTTT. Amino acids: CASSATSGREVGADTQYF.

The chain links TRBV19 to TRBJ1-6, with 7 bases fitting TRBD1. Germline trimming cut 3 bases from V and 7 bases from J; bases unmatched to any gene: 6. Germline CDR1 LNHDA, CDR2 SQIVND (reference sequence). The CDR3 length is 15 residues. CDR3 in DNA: TGTGCCAGTAGTATTACCGGGACAGTCAATTCACCCCTCCACTTT. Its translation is CASSITGTVNSPLHF.

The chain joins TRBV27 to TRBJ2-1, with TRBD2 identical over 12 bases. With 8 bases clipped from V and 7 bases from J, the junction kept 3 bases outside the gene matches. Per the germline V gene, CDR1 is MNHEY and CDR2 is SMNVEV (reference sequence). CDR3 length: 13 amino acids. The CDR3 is CASQTSGSNEQFF. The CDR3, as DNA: TGTGCCAGCCAGACTAGCGGGAGTAATGAGCAGTTCTTC.

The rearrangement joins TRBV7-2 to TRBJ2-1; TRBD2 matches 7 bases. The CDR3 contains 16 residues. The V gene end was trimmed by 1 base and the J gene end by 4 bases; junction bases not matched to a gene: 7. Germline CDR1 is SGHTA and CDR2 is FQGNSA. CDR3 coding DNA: TGTGCCAGCAGCTTAGGGTCTAGCGGCCCATACAATGAGCAGTTCTTC. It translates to CASSLGSSGPYNEQFF.

CDR3 nucleotides: TGTGCCAGCAGCTTATTCGTAAAGACCCAGTACTTC. Encoded protein: CASSLFVKTQYF. This chain uses TRBV7-9 with TRBJ2-5, with unresolved D. Germline V gene data show CDR1 as SEHNR and CDR2 as FQNEAQ (reference sequence). There are 12 residues in the CDR3. V lost 2 bases and J 6 bases, leaving 7 bases between the germline ends.

For the CDR3, the DNA is TGTGCCAGCAGCGAGGGGACAGCGGATAATGAGCAGTTCTTC. Protein: CASSEGTADNEQFF. This sequence joins TRBV9 and TRBJ2-1; 7 nucleotides align to TRBD1. The CDR3 has 14 residues. The V gene's germline CDR1 is SGDLS and CDR2 YYNGEE. V lost 3 bases, J lost 7 bases, and 7 bases stayed unmatched.

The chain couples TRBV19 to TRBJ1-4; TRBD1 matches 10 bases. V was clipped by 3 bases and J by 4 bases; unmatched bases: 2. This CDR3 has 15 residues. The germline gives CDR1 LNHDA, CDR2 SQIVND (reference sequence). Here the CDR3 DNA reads TGTGCCAGTAGTATGACAGGGGGCGATAATGAAAAACTGTTTTTT. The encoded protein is CASSMTGGDNEKLFF.

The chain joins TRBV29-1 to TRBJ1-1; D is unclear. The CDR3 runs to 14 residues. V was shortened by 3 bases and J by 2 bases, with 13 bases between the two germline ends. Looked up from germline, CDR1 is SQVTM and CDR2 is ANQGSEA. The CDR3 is CSVEMRFGNTEAFF. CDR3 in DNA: TGCAGCGTTGAGATGCGGTTCGGCAACACTGAAGCTTTCTTT.

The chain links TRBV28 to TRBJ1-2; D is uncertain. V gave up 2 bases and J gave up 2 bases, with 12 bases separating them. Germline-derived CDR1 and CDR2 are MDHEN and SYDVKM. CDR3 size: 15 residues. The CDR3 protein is CASSLGLPGNYGYTF. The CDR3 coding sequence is TGTGCCAGCAGTTTAGGCCTCCCAGGAAACTATGGCTACACCTTC.

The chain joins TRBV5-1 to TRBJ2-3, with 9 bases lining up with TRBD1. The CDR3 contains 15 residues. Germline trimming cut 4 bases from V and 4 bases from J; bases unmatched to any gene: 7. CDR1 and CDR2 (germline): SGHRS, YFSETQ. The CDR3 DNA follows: TGCGCCAGCAGCCTCCACAGGGGGCGGTCAGATACGCAGTATTTT. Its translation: CASSLHRGRSDTQYF.

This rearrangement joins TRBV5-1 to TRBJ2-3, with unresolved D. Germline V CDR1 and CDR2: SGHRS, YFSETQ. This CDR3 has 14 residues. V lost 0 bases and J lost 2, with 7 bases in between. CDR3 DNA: TGCGCCAGCAGCTTGGATAGATACACAGATACGCAGTATTTT. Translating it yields CASSLDRYTDTQYF.

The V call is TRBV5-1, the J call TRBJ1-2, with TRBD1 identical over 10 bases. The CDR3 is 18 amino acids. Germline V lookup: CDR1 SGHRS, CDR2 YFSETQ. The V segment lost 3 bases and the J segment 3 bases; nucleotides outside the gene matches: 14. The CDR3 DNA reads TGCGCCAGCAGCTCCGGCCCAACGGGACAGGGGTCCCACTATGGCTACACCTTC. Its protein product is CASSSGPTGQGSHYGYTF.

For the CDR3, the DNA is TGTGCCAGTAGTCCCCCGCGACAGGGAGATTCACCCCTCCACTTT. Amino acids: CASSPPRQGDSPLHF. V and J are TRBV19 and TRBJ1-6, with TRBD1 matching 7 bases. This CDR3 region has 15 residues. Germline V gives CDR1 LNHDA, CDR2 SQIVND (reference sequence). J lost 8 bases, V lost 5 bases, and 9 bases had no gene match.

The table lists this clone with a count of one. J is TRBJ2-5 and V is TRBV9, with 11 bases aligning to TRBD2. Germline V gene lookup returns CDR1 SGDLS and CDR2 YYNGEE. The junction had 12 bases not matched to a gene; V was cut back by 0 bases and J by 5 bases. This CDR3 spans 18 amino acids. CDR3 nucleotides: TGTGCCAGCAGCGTAGGGGGTAGCGGGGGGGCAGGGTTGGAGACCCAGTACTTC. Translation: CASSVGGSGGAGLETQYF.

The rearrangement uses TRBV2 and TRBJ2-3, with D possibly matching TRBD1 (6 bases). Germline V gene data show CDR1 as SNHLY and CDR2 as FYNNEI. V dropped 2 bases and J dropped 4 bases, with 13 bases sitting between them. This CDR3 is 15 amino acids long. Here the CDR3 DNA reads TGTGCCAGCAGTGAACAGGGGTACGTGGCAGATACGCAGTATTTT. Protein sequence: CASSEQGYVADTQYF.

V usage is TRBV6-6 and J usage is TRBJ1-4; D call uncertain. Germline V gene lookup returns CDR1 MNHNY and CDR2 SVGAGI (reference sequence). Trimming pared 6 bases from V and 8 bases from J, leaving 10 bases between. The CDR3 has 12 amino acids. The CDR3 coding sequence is TGTGCCAGCAGAGAACACCCGGAAAAACTGTTTTTT. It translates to CASREHPEKLFF.

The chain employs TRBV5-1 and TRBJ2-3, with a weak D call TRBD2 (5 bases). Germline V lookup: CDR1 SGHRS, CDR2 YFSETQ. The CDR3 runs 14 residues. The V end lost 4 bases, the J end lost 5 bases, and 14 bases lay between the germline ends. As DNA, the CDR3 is TGCGCCAGCAGCCCATATGTGGGAGAAGATACGCAGTATTTT. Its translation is CASSPYVGEDTQYF.